The rows below give T cell receptor beta chains drawn from one sample of a study of shared clonotypes between healthy human individuals. Sequenced by immunoSEQ multiplex PCR; TCRdb stores in-frame clones only, minus some. The table lists 980,000 or so clones, 70% to 85% of them singletons, with approximately 1.5% in the top ten. Sequencing was performed on memory CD4+ T cells sorted from blood. These receptors were collected from a man younger than 35 in good health. CDR3s include the opening cysteine and the closing phenylalanine or tryptophan. A D gene is named only where the DNA matches it firmly. Clone size is given for some rows only: seen once, a few or many times, or a class if the clone is expanded.

d_call: TRBD2; v_call: TRBV7-9; j_call: TRBJ2-3; clone_size: NA; cdr3_nt: TGTGCCAGCAGCCTCCTGACTAGCGGGAGTGCAGATACGCAGTATTTT; cdr3_aa: CASSLLTSGSADTQYF
d_call: NA; v_call: TRBV10-3; j_call: TRBJ2-3; clone_size: NA; cdr3_nt: TGTGCCATCAGTGACACTAGCAGGTCTAGCACAGATACGCAGTATTTT; cdr3_aa: CAISDTSRSSTDTQYF
d_call: TRBD2; v_call: TRBV7-8; j_call: TRBJ2-1; clone_size: NA; cdr3_nt: TGTGCCAGCACCTTAGGCTGGCGGGAGGGTAACAATGAGCAGTTCTTC; cdr3_aa: CASTLGWREGNNEQFF
d_call: NA; v_call: TRBV11-3; j_call: TRBJ2-5; clone_size: NA; cdr3_nt: TGTGCCAGCAGCTTTGGCAAGACAGTCGGCCAAGAGACCCAGTACTTC; cdr3_aa: CASSFGKTVGQETQYF
d_call: NA; v_call: TRBV11-2; j_call: TRBJ2-3; clone_size: NA; cdr3_nt: TGTGCCAGCAGCTTAGGGCGGGCCGACACAGATACGCAGTATTTT; cdr3_aa: CASSLGRADTDTQYF
d_call: NA; v_call: TRBV5-1; j_call: TRBJ2-7; clone_size: NA; cdr3_nt: TGCGCCAGCAGCTCCTCAGGGGCCGGCTCCTACGAGCAGTACTTC; cdr3_aa: CASSSSGAGSYEQYF
d_call: TRBD1; v_call: TRBV10-1; j_call: TRBJ2-7; clone_size: once; cdr3_nt: TGCGCCAGCAGTACCTCCGGGACAGGTTTTGACGAGCAGTACTTC; cdr3_aa: CASSTSGTGFDEQYF
d_call: TRBD2; v_call: TRBV7-2; j_call: TRBJ2-3; clone_size: NA; cdr3_nt: TGTGCCAGCAGCTTAGGGACTAGCCCGACTAGCACAGATACGCAGTATTTT; cdr3_aa: CASSLGTSPTSTDTQYF
d_call: NA; v_call: TRBV20-1; j_call: TRBJ1-2; clone_size: once; cdr3_nt: TGCAGTGCTGGGGACATTTATGGCTACACCTTC; cdr3_aa: CSAGDIYGYTF
d_call: NA; v_call: TRBV27; j_call: TRBJ2-5; clone_size: NA; cdr3_nt: TGTGCCAGCAGTTTTGAGAGGGGAGAGACCCAGTACTTC; cdr3_aa: CASSFERGETQYF
d_call: NA; v_call: TRBV6-6; j_call: TRBJ1-3; clone_size: NA; cdr3_nt: TGTGCCAGCAGTTACCGGGGGCTGTCTTCTGGAAACACCATATATTTT; cdr3_aa: CASSYRGLSSGNTIYF
d_call: NA; v_call: TRBV18; j_call: TRBJ2-7; clone_size: NA; cdr3_nt: TGTGCCAGCTCACCCCCCTCGGGACAAACCTACGAGCAGTACTTC; cdr3_aa: CASSPPSGQTYEQYF
d_call: NA; v_call: TRBV15; j_call: TRBJ2-5; clone_size: NA; cdr3_nt: TGTGCCACCAGCGGAGCAACAGGAAAACAAGAGACCCAGTACTTC; cdr3_aa: CATSGATGKQETQYF
d_call: NA; v_call: TRBV11-2; j_call: TRBJ2-7; clone_size: NA; cdr3_nt: TGTGCCAGCAGCTTAGACCGGATTCAGTACTTC; cdr3_aa: CASSLDRIQYF
d_call: NA; v_call: TRBV19; j_call: TRBJ2-2; clone_size: NA; cdr3_nt: TGTGCCAGTAGGACTACTAGCTTGACTGGGGAGCTGTTTTTT; cdr3_aa: CASRTTSLTGELFF
d_call: NA; v_call: TRBV28; j_call: TRBJ1-2; clone_size: NA; cdr3_nt: TGTGCCAGCAGTTTGGCAGGAACTAACTATGGCTACACCTTC; cdr3_aa: CASSLAGTNYGYTF
d_call: TRBD2; v_call: TRBV5-4; j_call: TRBJ2-3; clone_size: many; cdr3_nt: TGTGCCAGCAGCCGTAGCGGGAGTAGAACAGATACGCAGTATTTT; cdr3_aa: CASSRSGSRTDTQYF
d_call: TRBD2; v_call: TRBV7-9; j_call: TRBJ2-1; clone_size: few; cdr3_nt: TGTGCCAGCAGCACCACTAGCGATGAGCAGTTCTTC; cdr3_aa: CASSTTSDEQFF
d_call: NA; v_call: TRBV21-1; j_call: TRBJ2-1; clone_size: NA; cdr3_nt: TGTGCCAGCAGTCAAAGGGAACTAGCGGGATCCGGTAATGAGCAGTTCTTC; cdr3_aa: CASSQRELAGSGNEQFF
d_call: TRBD2; v_call: TRBV7-2; j_call: TRBJ2-3; clone_size: NA; cdr3_nt: TGTGCCAGCAGCCCCGAGGGGACTAGCGGGAGCGATACGCAGTATTTT; cdr3_aa: CASSPEGTSGSDTQYF
d_call: TRBD1; v_call: TRBV5-4; j_call: TRBJ2-7; clone_size: NA; cdr3_nt: TGTGCCAGCAGCCGGGACAGGTACGAGCAGTACTTC; cdr3_aa: CASSRDRYEQYF
d_call: NA; v_call: TRBV6-5; j_call: TRBJ2-1; clone_size: few; cdr3_nt: TGTGCCAGCAGGAGCCGCAATGAGCAGTTCTTC; cdr3_aa: CASRSRNEQFF
d_call: NA; v_call: TRBV23-1; j_call: TRBJ2-2; clone_size: NA; cdr3_nt: TGCGCCAGCAGCCCCTACAGGACGAACACCGGGGAGCTGTTTTTT; cdr3_aa: CASSPYRTNTGELFF
d_call: NA; v_call: TRBV7-2; j_call: TRBJ2-1; clone_size: few; cdr3_nt: TGTGCCAGCAGCCAGAGGGCCGGGACGGGATACAATGAGCAGTTCTTC; cdr3_aa: CASSQRAGTGYNEQFF
d_call: TRBD1; v_call: TRBV6-5; j_call: TRBJ1-2; clone_size: NA; cdr3_nt: TGTGCCAGCAGATGGGGGACAGGGGGCCGCTATGGCTACACCTTC; cdr3_aa: CASRWGTGGRYGYTF
d_call: TRBD1; v_call: TRBV18; j_call: TRBJ2-7; clone_size: many; cdr3_nt: TGTGCCAGCTCACCCGAGGACAGGGGGGGTTACGAGCAGTACTTC; cdr3_aa: CASSPEDRGGYEQYF
d_call: NA; v_call: TRBV19; j_call: TRBJ1-5; clone_size: many; cdr3_nt: TGTGCCAGTAGTTCCCAGGGTGCCGGCAATCAGCCCCAGCATTTT; cdr3_aa: CASSSQGAGNQPQHF
d_call: NA; v_call: TRBV5-8; j_call: TRBJ1-2; clone_size: NA; cdr3_nt: TGTGCCAGCAGCTTTTCAGGACTCGGGGGCTACACCTTC; cdr3_aa: CASSFSGLGGYTF
d_call: TRBD2; v_call: TRBV28; j_call: TRBJ2-1; clone_size: NA; cdr3_nt: TGTGCCAGCAGCCCCATCGGGACTAGCGCCTACAATGAGCAGTTCTTC; cdr3_aa: CASSPIGTSAYNEQFF
d_call: NA; v_call: TRBV4-1; j_call: TRBJ1-1; clone_size: NA; cdr3_nt: TGCGCCAGCAGCCAGGTTCCCGGGATGAACACTGAAGCTTTCTTT; cdr3_aa: CASSQVPGMNTEAFF
d_call: NA; v_call: TRBV6-5; j_call: TRBJ1-2; clone_size: NA; cdr3_nt: TGTGCCAGCAGTTACTCGGCAGGCTCGGATGGCTACACCTTC; cdr3_aa: CASSYSAGSDGYTF
d_call: NA; v_call: TRBV6-1; j_call: TRBJ2-7; clone_size: NA; cdr3_nt: TGTGCCAGCATGAGGGGTTTTTACGAGCAGTACTTC; cdr3_aa: CASMRGFYEQYF
d_call: NA; v_call: TRBV30; j_call: TRBJ2-2; clone_size: NA; cdr3_nt: TGTGCCTGTCGGGCAGGGAACACCGGGGAGCTGTTTTTT; cdr3_aa: CACRAGNTGELFF
d_call: NA; v_call: TRBV6-5; j_call: TRBJ2-3; clone_size: many; cdr3_nt: TGTGCCAGCAGTTACTCCGAGGGAGATACGCAGTATTTT; cdr3_aa: CASSYSEGDTQYF
d_call: TRBD1; v_call: TRBV5-6; j_call: TRBJ1-6; clone_size: few; cdr3_nt: TGTGCCAGCAGCTTGGTAGGCGGGACAGGGACTTCACCCCTCCACTTT; cdr3_aa: CASSLVGGTGTSPLHF
d_call: TRBD2; v_call: TRBV4-1; j_call: TRBJ2-7; clone_size: NA; cdr3_nt: TGCGCCAGCAGCCAAGGGGCGCTAGCGGGCGGGACCTACGAGCAGTACTTC; cdr3_aa: CASSQGALAGGTYEQYF
d_call: NA; v_call: TRBV30; j_call: TRBJ1-1; clone_size: few; cdr3_nt: TGTGCCTGGAGTGTAGTGGGTACTGAAGCTTTCTTT; cdr3_aa: CAWSVVGTEAFF
d_call: NA; v_call: TRBV6-1; j_call: TRBJ2-3; clone_size: NA; cdr3_nt: TGTGCCAGCACCCTAACGGTGGGGACAGATACGCAGTATTTT; cdr3_aa: CASTLTVGTDTQYF
d_call: NA; v_call: TRBV6-1; j_call: TRBJ2-7; clone_size: NA; cdr3_nt: TGTGCCAGCAGTGTCGCAGGGCTTACCTACGAGCAGTACTTC; cdr3_aa: CASSVAGLTYEQYF
d_call: NA; v_call: TRBV7-6; j_call: TRBJ1-3; clone_size: NA; cdr3_nt: TGTGCCAGCAGCTTATCGGGCGGCGGCCTACTCGTTGGAAACACCATATATTTT; cdr3_aa: CASSLSGGGLLVGNTIYF
d_call: TRBD1; v_call: TRBV5-1; j_call: TRBJ1-4; clone_size: NA; cdr3_nt: TGCGCCAGCAGCTTGTGGGGACAGTCTAATGAAAAACTGTTTTTT; cdr3_aa: CASSLWGQSNEKLFF
d_call: NA; v_call: TRBV9; j_call: TRBJ1-5; clone_size: NA; cdr3_nt: TGTGCCAGCAGCGTAGGCCTCGGTCAGCCCCAGCATTTT; cdr3_aa: CASSVGLGQPQHF
d_call: NA; v_call: TRBV5-4; j_call: TRBJ1-1; clone_size: NA; cdr3_nt: TGTGCCAGCAGCCCCGACGTGGGACTGGATGCTTTCTTT; cdr3_aa: CASSPDVGLDAFF
d_call: TRBD1; v_call: TRBV27; j_call: TRBJ1-1; clone_size: NA; cdr3_nt: TGTGCCAGCAGTTTATCAGGGGGCGGTTTCGGGTCTTTCTTT; cdr3_aa: CASSLSGGGFGSFF
d_call: NA; v_call: TRBV7-9; j_call: TRBJ1-5; clone_size: NA; cdr3_nt: TGTGCCAGCAGCTTGAGCGCTAGCAATCAGCCCCAGCATTTT; cdr3_aa: CASSLSASNQPQHF
d_call: NA; v_call: TRBV29-1; j_call: TRBJ2-3; clone_size: NA; cdr3_nt: TGCAGCGTTCATCCAGGTCCTAGCACAGATACGCAGTATTTT; cdr3_aa: CSVHPGPSTDTQYF
d_call: NA; v_call: TRBV11-2; j_call: TRBJ1-3; clone_size: NA; cdr3_nt: TGTGCCAGCAGCCTAGTTGAGATCTCTGGAAACACCATATATTTT; cdr3_aa: CASSLVEISGNTIYF
d_call: NA; v_call: TRBV4-3; j_call: TRBJ1-1; clone_size: NA; cdr3_nt: TGCGCCAGCAGCCAAGAAAGAGGTAACACTGAAGCTTTCTTT; cdr3_aa: CASSQERGNTEAFF
d_call: TRBD2; v_call: TRBV19; j_call: TRBJ2-3; clone_size: NA; cdr3_nt: TGTGCCAGTAGTCCAACTAGCGGGGGAGGGACAGATACGCAGTATTTT; cdr3_aa: CASSPTSGGGTDTQYF
d_call: TRBD2; v_call: TRBV7-8; j_call: TRBJ2-7; clone_size: NA; cdr3_nt: TGTGCCAGCAGCTTGTCCGGGGGGACCTACGAGCAGTACTTC; cdr3_aa: CASSLSGGTYEQYF
d_call: NA; v_call: TRBV10-3; j_call: TRBJ2-2; clone_size: NA; cdr3_nt: TGTGCCATCAGTGAAGACCGACTAAACCACCGGGAGCTGTTTTTT; cdr3_aa: CAISEDRLNHRELFF
d_call: TRBD1; v_call: TRBV10-3; j_call: TRBJ2-1; clone_size: NA; cdr3_nt: TGTGCCATGGGACAGAACAATGAGCAGTTCTTC; cdr3_aa: CAMGQNNEQFF
d_call: NA; v_call: TRBV5-1; j_call: TRBJ1-2; clone_size: NA; cdr3_nt: TGCGCCAGCAGCTTGGCGCAGGCCACGGCAGGAGGCTACACCTTC; cdr3_aa: CASSLAQATAGGYTF
d_call: NA; v_call: TRBV19; j_call: TRBJ2-5; clone_size: NA; cdr3_nt: TGTGCCAGTAGTTTCCAGGGGGGAGGCGAGACCCAGTACTTC; cdr3_aa: CASSFQGGGETQYF
d_call: TRBD2; v_call: TRBV13; j_call: TRBJ2-4; clone_size: NA; cdr3_nt: TGTGCCAGCAGCTCCTTCCCGGGAGGGCCGAAAAACATTCAGTACTTC; cdr3_aa: CASSSFPGGPKNIQYF
d_call: NA; v_call: TRBV11-3; j_call: TRBJ2-2; clone_size: few; cdr3_nt: TGTGCCAGCAGCTTAGGGTCCAGTTCGAACACCGGGGAGCTGTTTTTT; cdr3_aa: CASSLGSSSNTGELFF
d_call: NA; v_call: TRBV28; j_call: TRBJ2-3; clone_size: NA; cdr3_nt: TGTGCCAGCAGTTTAAGGGGGGGCCACACAGATACGCAGTATTTT; cdr3_aa: CASSLRGGHTDTQYF
d_call: NA; v_call: TRBV7-9; j_call: TRBJ2-2; clone_size: NA; cdr3_nt: TGTGCCAGCAGCTTAGGGACCTCGAACACCGGGGAGCTGTTTTTT; cdr3_aa: CASSLGTSNTGELFF